These 13 T cell receptor beta chains originate from one sample sequenced in a study of early T cells in non-severe SARS-CoV-2 infection. TCRdb itself ran the 5' RACE reads through MiXCR, one entry per CDR3 protein. The sample yields about 76,000 distinct CDR3 sequences, 11% seen once. Sequencing was carried out using whole blood. Every receptor here comes from an adult who was a healthcare worker with PCR-confirmed SARS-CoV-2 infection or an uninfected control (not recorded which).

V gene TRBV6-1 combines with J gene TRBJ2-7; D ambiguous. CDR3 size: 11 residues. V was shortened by 5 bases and J by 5 bases, with 7 bases between the two germline ends. Looked up from germline, CDR1 is MNHNS and CDR2 is SASEGT. The CDR3 loop is CASSPYDEQYF. In DNA form, the CDR3 reads TGTGCCAGCAGTCCGTACGACGAGCAGTACTTC.

The J gene is TRBJ2-5, the V gene TRBV20-1; D is possibly TRBD1 or TRBD2 (5 bases each). Between the trimmed V and J ends, which lost 1 base and 3 bases, there was a span of 12 bases. The CDR3 is 14 amino acids. Germline loops: CDR1 DFQATT, CDR2 SNEGSKA (reference sequence). The CDR3 is CSARVTVGEETQYF. CDR3 bases: TGCAGTGCTAGAGTGACCGTGGGGGAAGAGACCCAGTACTTC.

V usage is TRBV11-2 and J usage is TRBJ1-3; D remains ambiguous. CDR1 is SGHAT, CDR2 FQNNGV, per germline. The CDR3 runs to 14 residues. V shed 1 base and J shed 2 bases, with 6 bases lying between them. CDR3 residues: CASSLGGPGNTIYF. CDR3 nucleotide sequence: TGTGCCAGCAGCTTAGGCGGGCCTGGAAACACCATATATTTT. Looking up the rest from reference TRBV11-2 and TRBJ1-3 gives the full variable domain: EAGVAQSPRYKIIEKRQSVAFWCNPISGHATLYWYQQILGQGPKLLIQFQNNGVVDDSQLPKDRFSAERLKGVDSTLKIQPAKLEDSAVYLCASSLGGPGNTIYFGEGSWLTVV.

The chain joins TRBV7-9 to TRBJ1-3, with D tentatively TRBD1 (6 bases). Germline assignment: CDR1 SEHNR and CDR2 FQNEAQ (reference sequence). The germline V and J ends were trimmed by 4 bases and 0 bases, with 10 bases remaining between them. The CDR3 covers 15 residues. The DNA of the CDR3 is TGTGCCAGCAGCTCGCGGACAGCCTCTGGAAACACCATATATTTT. It encodes CASSSRTASGNTIYF.

The V and J genes are TRBV12-3 or TRBV12-4 and TRBJ2-3; 10 nucleotides align to TRBD2. The J segment lost 2 bases and the V segment lost 5 bases, leaving 7 bases of the junction unmatched. The CDR3 runs to 16 residues. The CDR3 here is CASSVQSGGATDTQYF. The CDR3 DNA sequence: TGTGCCAGCAGTGTCCAAAGCGGGGGGGCCACAGATACGCAGTATTTT.

There are a few counts of this clonotype. The chain couples TRBV3-1 to TRBJ2-7; 9 bases match TRBD1. This CDR3 has 14 residues. Trimming removed 3 bases from V and 4 bases from J; junction bases left unmatched: 4. Germline CDR1 is LGHDT and CDR2 is YNNKEL (reference sequence). The CDR3 DNA reads as TGTGCCAGCAGCCAGGGGACAGGGTTATACGAGCAGTACTTC. Its protein product is CASSQGTGLYEQYF.

The chain employs TRBV10-3 and TRBJ2-3; maybe TRBD2 (6 bases). The CDR3 is 12 residues long. V was trimmed by 3 bases and J by 6 bases, leaving 7 bases between them. Germline loops: CDR1 ENHRY, CDR2 SYGVKD. The CDR3 DNA sequence: TGTGCCATCAGTGAAACTAGCGATACGCAGTATTTT. As protein: CAISETSDTQYF.

This clonotype has a count of ten or more. The chain employs TRBV29-1 and TRBJ1-6; possibly TRBD1 for D (6 bases). The CDR3 runs 13 residues. Trimming stripped 7 bases from V and 8 bases from J, with 15 bases between. Germline V CDR1 and CDR2: SQVTM, ANQGSEA. This chain's CDR3 is CSARQDRDSPLHF. CDR3 sequence (DNA): TGCAGCGCCCGACAGGACCGGGATTCACCCCTCCACTTT.

This rearrangement joins TRBV14 to TRBJ2-5; the match to TRBD1 covers 7 bases. The CDR3 consists of 13 residues. The trim removed 6 bases at V and 5 bases at J, leaving 6 bases unmatched. Germline CDR1 SGHDN, CDR2 FVKESK. CDR3 coding DNA: TGTGCCAGCAGACAGACAGGGACGGAGACCCAGTACTTC. Translated, it gives CASRQTGTETQYF.

This clonotype has a count of ten or more. The J gene is TRBJ1-5, the V gene TRBV12-3 or TRBV12-4; 7 bases line up with TRBD1. V lost 6 bases to trimming and J lost 2 bases; unmatched junction nucleotides: 7. The CDR3 extends over 15 amino acids. The CDR3 coding sequence is TGTGCCAGCAGCCCGACAGGGATGGGCAATCAGCCCCAGCATTTT. As protein: CASSPTGMGNQPQHF.

The chain employs TRBV6-2 or TRBV6-3 and TRBJ1-5; TRBD1 is a possible D gene (6 bases). CDR1 is MNHEY and CDR2 is SVGEGT in the germline V gene. The CDR3 is made up of 14 amino acids. The V end lost 5 bases, the J end lost 7 bases, and 15 bases lay between the germline ends. The CDR3 DNA follows: TGTGCCAGCAGTCCACGAAGGGGGGCCCAGCCCCAGCATTTT. This gives the protein CASSPRRGAQPQHF.

This clonotype was detected only a few times. This sequence joins TRBV7-9 and TRBJ1-1; D ambiguous. The CDR3 covers 9 residues. Per germline, CDR1 SEHNR and CDR2 FQNEAQ (reference sequence). The V end was cut by 1 base, the J end by 10 bases, with 1 base between. CDR3 sequence (DNA): TGTGCCAGCAGCTTAGGAGCTTTCTTT. Translating it yields CASSLGAFF.

Ten or more counts support this clonotype. This chain joins TRBV2 and TRBJ2-7; D is undetermined. CDR1 and CDR2 (germline): SNHLY, FYNNEI. The CDR3 is made up of 14 amino acids. V lost 6 bases and J 0 bases, leaving 12 bases between the germline ends. CDR3 residues: CASSTGSLSYEQYF. CDR3 DNA sequence: TGTGCCAGCAGCACCGGGTCACTCTCCTACGAGCAGTACTTC.